The 2 T cell receptor beta chains in this list originate from one sample, sequenced in a study of T-cell memory formation after mild COVID-19. Via MiXCR, TCRdb re-called the 5' RACE reads, giving one row per CDR3 protein. The table records 300,000 to 400,000 distinct CDR3 sequences, around 13% of them present only once. What was sequenced was PBMCs or a T cell subset sorted from them (not recorded which). These receptors originate from a man younger than 35 who had mild COVID-19 (a few samples of this study predate the infection). Cell type and time point are not known.

This clonotype was counted a few times. J is TRBJ2-3 and V is TRBV20-1; D is uncertain. The CDR3 consists of 11 residues. Trimming cost V 5 bases and J 6 bases, with 9 bases left between them. Per germline, CDR1 DFQATT and CDR2 SNEGSKA (reference sequence). CDR3 loop: CSAPRMDTQYF. CDR3 DNA sequence: TGCAGTGCTCCCCGAATGGATACGCAGTATTTT.

This clonotype was picked up a small number of times. The J gene is TRBJ2-7, the V gene TRBV6-5; 7 nucleotides agree with TRBD1. The CDR3 runs to 15 residues. CDR1 and CDR2 from the germline V gene are MNHEY and SVGAGI. Germline trimming cut 5 bases from V and 1 base from J; bases unmatched to any gene: 8. The CDR3 DNA reads TGTGCCAGCAGTACCGAAAGGACAGGATCCTACGAGCAGTACGTC. As protein: CASSTERTGSYEQYV.